These 30 T cell receptor beta chains originate from one sample sequenced in a study of CD8+ T cells in alopecia areata. After isolation, RNA underwent reverse transcription to generate cDNA as the sequencing template. Clones were read by immunoSEQ multiplex PCR, and TCRdb kept only the in-frame ones, dropping some. The table shows over 120,000 clones, with roughly 64% occurring only once. Specimen: CD4+ T cells sorted from blood, collected at week 0. The source of these receptors is a human donor with alopecia areata.

This clone turned up a few times. The chain combines TRBV4-2 with TRBJ2-3; TRBD1 or TRBD2 may be the D gene (7 bases each). The V end was cut by 7 bases, the J end by 3 bases, with 17 bases between. Per the germline V gene, CDR1 is LGHNA and CDR2 is YNFKEQ. The length of the CDR3 is 15 residues. The CDR3 DNA reads as TGTGCCAGCAAGGGAGGGGGCATAACAACAGATACGCAGTATTTT. Translation gives CASKGGGITTDTQYF.

This clone showed up just a few times. The chain links TRBV19 to TRBJ2-2; the D gene is possibly TRBD2 (5 bases). CDR3 length: 16 residues. Trimming removed 3 bases at V and 2 bases at J, with 13 bases between. Per the germline V gene, CDR1 is LNHDA and CDR2 is SQIVND (reference sequence). CDR3 loop: CASSIGGQVNTGELFF. CDR3 in DNA: TGTGCCAGTAGTATCGGCGGGCAGGTTAACACCGGGGAGCTGTTTTTT.

The V and J genes are TRBV4-3 and TRBJ1-4; 12 positions agree with TRBD1. The CDR3 has 18 amino acids. The V gene end was trimmed by 3 bases and the J gene end by 7 bases; junction bases not matched to a gene: 12. Per the germline V gene, CDR1 is LGHNA and CDR2 is YSLEER. CDR3: CASSHPGDRGHGGEKLFF. The CDR3 coding sequence is TGCGCCAGCAGCCATCCGGGGGACAGGGGGCACGGCGGTGAAAAACTGTTTTTT.

As regards this clone: This sample includes further DNA sequences coding for the same CDR3. The chain uses TRBV18 and TRBJ2-3, with D unclear. The CDR3 totals 13 residues. The V gene's germline CDR1 is KGHSH and CDR2 LQKENI. V was cut by 4 bases and J by 2 bases, with 7 bases left in between. The CDR3 loop is CASSREDTDTQYF. The DNA for the CDR3 is TGTGCCAGCTCACGGGAAGACACAGATACGCAGTATTTT.

This chain uses TRBV4-3 with TRBJ1-2, with 7 bases fitting TRBD1. CDR1 is LGHNA and CDR2 is YSLEER in the germline V gene. This CDR3 has 15 amino acids. The ends lost 2 bases at V and 5 bases at J; junction bases unmatched: 8. The CDR3 nucleotides read TGCGCCAGCAGCCAACAAACCGGGACAGTTTATGGCTACACCTTC. Amino acid sequence: CASSQQTGTVYGYTF.

For the CDR3, the DNA is TGTGCCAGCAGCCCGCGGGAGGAGGGGGTTTTCTATGGCTACACCTTC. As protein: CASSPREEGVFYGYTF. The V call is TRBV5-6, the J call TRBJ1-2, with D possibly TRBD1 on 6 matching bases. Trimming took 4 bases from V and 4 from J, leaving 20 bases between them. Germline V gene sequence: CDR1 SGHDT, CDR2 YYEEEE. The length of the CDR3 is 16 residues.

The chain combines TRBV30 with TRBJ2-3, with 9 bases that match TRBD2. Germline V gene sequence: CDR1 GTSNPN, CDR2 SVGIG (reference sequence). V shed 2 bases, J shed 1 base, and the junction held 1 base outside the gene matches. The CDR3 consists of 14 residues. CDR3 in DNA: TGTGCCTGGAGTCCTAGCGGGGGCACAGATACGCAGTATTTT. Amino acid sequence: CAWSPSGGTDTQYF.

J is TRBJ1-1 and V is TRBV7-9; D gene unclear. The V gene's germline CDR1 is SEHNR and CDR2 FQNEAQ (reference sequence). This CDR3 has 15 amino acids. V was trimmed by 2 bases and J by 0 bases, leaving 10 bases between them. The CDR3 DNA reads as TGTGCCAGCAGCTTAACTCCACCCGTGAACACTGAAGCTTTCTTT. It specifies CASSLTPPVNTEAFF.

V and J are TRBV9 and TRBJ1-2; D is undetermined. In germline, CDR1 is SGDLS, CDR2 YYNGEE. V was clipped by 4 bases and J by 2 bases, with 3 bases between them. The CDR3 contains 11 residues. Here the CDR3 reads CASSLNYGYTF. The CDR3, as DNA: TGTGCCAGCAGCTTAAACTATGGCTACACCTTC.

The V call is TRBV5-1, the J call TRBJ1-5; D remains ambiguous. The CDR3 has 14 amino acids. Germline V gene lookup returns CDR1 SGHRS and CDR2 YFSETQ. V was trimmed by 5 bases and J by 4 bases, leaving 13 bases between them. The CDR3 nucleotides are TGCGCCAGCAGTGATGGGCAGTTAAATCAGCCCCAGCATTTT. Translated: CASSDGQLNQPQHF. The full variable domain, rest sourced from reference TRBV5-1 and TRBJ1-5, is KAGVTQTPRYLIKTRGQQVTLSCSPISGHRSVSWYQQTPGQGLQFLFEYFSETQRNKGNFPGRFSGRQFSNSRSEMNVSTLELGDSALYLCASSDGQLNQPQHFGDGTRLSIL.

The chain recombines TRBV7-9 with TRBJ2-1; D may match TRBD1 or TRBD2 (7 bases each). Germline CDR1 and CDR2: SEHNR and FQNEAQ (reference sequence). This CDR3 is 15 amino acids long. The V end was cut by 1 base, the J end by 7 bases, with 14 bases between. The CDR3 protein is CASSLGRGGLNEQFF. In DNA, the CDR3 is TGTGCCAGCAGCTTAGGCAGGGGGGGTTTGAATGAGCAGTTCTTC. Looking up the rest from reference TRBV7-9 and TRBJ2-1 gives the full variable domain: DTGVSQNPRHKITKRGQNVTFRCDPISEHNRLYWYRQTLGQGPEFLTYFQNEAQLEKSRLLSDRFSAERPKGSFSTLEIQRTEQGDSAMYLCASSLGRGGLNEQFFGPGTRLTVL.

There are a few counts of this clone. This rearrangement joins TRBV30 to TRBJ1-3; 8 bases are a match to TRBD1. Unmatched junction bases numbered 2, after V lost 4 bases and J lost 3 bases. This CDR3 is 13 amino acids long. Germline V gene data show CDR1 as GTSNPN and CDR2 as SVGIG (reference sequence). Here the CDR3 reads CAWNTGGGNTIYF. DNA of the CDR3: TGTGCCTGGAATACAGGGGGTGGAAACACCATATATTTT.

This rearrangement joins TRBV4-3 to TRBJ1-6; TRBD1 matches 7 bases. V was pared by 0 bases and J by 5 bases, with 10 bases of the junction left unmatched. The germline V gene encodes CDR1 LGHNA and CDR2 YSLEER. The CDR3 is 18 amino acids. The CDR3 sequence is CASSQDLGGTVNNSPLHF. CDR3 nucleotide sequence: TGCGCCAGCAGCCAAGATCTCGGGGGGACAGTGAATAATTCACCCCTCCACTTT.

The chain has TRBV30 and TRBJ2-7, with a weak D call TRBD1 (6 bases). The V end lost 0 bases, the J end lost 6 bases, and 9 bases lay between the germline ends. The CDR3 totals 12 residues. Germline values: CDR1 GTSNPN, CDR2 SVGIG (reference sequence). CDR3 in DNA: TGTGCCTGGAGTGTACAGGGCGGCGAGCAGTACTTC. Translation: CAWSVQGGEQYF. Full variable domain (rest looked up from reference TRBV30 and TRBJ2-7): SQTIHQWPATLVQPVGSPLSLECTVEGTSNPNLYWYRQAAGRGLQLLFYSVGIGQISSEVPQNLSASRPQDRQFILSSKKLLLSDSGFYLCAWSVQGGEQYFGPGTRLTVT.

This clone has ten or more counts. The chain employs TRBV4-3 and TRBJ1-3, with no clear D. Germline CDR1 is LGHNA and CDR2 is YSLEER. V lost 1 base and J lost 2, with 9 bases in between. The CDR3 loop spans 15 amino acids. The CDR3 DNA is TGCGCCAGCAGCCAAGGCCAATTTCCTGGAAACACCATATATTTT. Encoded protein: CASSQGQFPGNTIYF.

A few counts support this clone. The chain couples TRBV5-1 to TRBJ2-2, with D perhaps TRBD1 (5 bases). The CDR3 sequence is 15 residues long. CDR1 and CDR2 from the germline V gene are SGHRS and YFSETQ. V shed 1 base and J shed 3 bases, with 10 bases lying between them. DNA of the CDR3: TGCGCCAGCAGCTTGTTGGGCAGGGACACCGGGGAGCTGTTTTTT. Translation: CASSLLGRDTGELFF.

This clone was counted once. The chain employs TRBV11-2 and TRBJ2-5; unclear D gene. CDR1 and CDR2 (germline): SGHAT, FQNNGV. V lost 2 bases and J lost 1, with 2 bases in between. The CDR3 covers 12 residues. The CDR3, as DNA: TGTGCCAGCAGCTTACTCCAAGAGACCCAGTACTTC. Translation: CASSLLQETQYF.

The rearrangement joins TRBV5-4 to TRBJ2-7; TRBD1 matches at 7 bases. The germline CDR1 and CDR2 sequences are SGHNT and YYREEE (reference sequence). The CDR3 spans 14 residues. Germline trimming cut 5 bases from V and 11 bases from J; bases unmatched to any gene: 16. The CDR3 DNA reads as TGTGCCAGCAGGGAAAAGGACAGGTCACGGCGCGAGTACTTC. It specifies CASREKDRSRREYF.

This sequence joins TRBV5-4 and TRBJ1-1, with D maybe TRBD1 (5 bases). The CDR3 is 16 residues long. Germline CDR1 reads SGHNT; CDR2 reads YYREEE (reference sequence). Deletions cut 4 bases from V and 0 bases from J, with 16 bases between. This chain's CDR3 is CASSTPGGTLNTEAFF. DNA for the CDR3: TGTGCCAGCAGCACCCCCGGGGGTACGTTGAACACTGAAGCTTTCTTT.

J is TRBJ1-5 and V is TRBV29-1, with TRBD1 identical over 7 bases. CDR1 and CDR2 (germline): SQVTM, ANQGSEA. The trim removed 6 bases at V and 7 bases at J, leaving 6 bases unmatched. This CDR3 has 12 amino acids. CDR3 DNA sequence: TGCAGCGTGGGACAGACGGGACAGCCCCAGCATTTT. Translating gives CSVGQTGQPQHF.

This clone was observed a handful of times. The rearrangement joins TRBV5-1 to TRBJ2-7; possibly TRBD2 for D (6 bases). V was clipped by 0 bases and J by 3 bases, with 10 bases between them. Germline CDR1 and CDR2: SGHRS and YFSETQ. CDR3 size: 14 residues. CDR3: CASSLEEGRYEQYF. CDR3 nucleotides: TGCGCCAGCAGCTTGGAGGAGGGTCGCTACGAGCAGTACTTC.

The chain combines TRBV9 with TRBJ1-2; 7 positions agree with TRBD1. CDR3 length: 14 amino acids. With 4 bases clipped from V and 4 bases from J, the junction kept 7 bases outside the gene matches. The V gene's germline CDR1 is SGDLS and CDR2 YYNGEE. The DNA of the CDR3 is TGTGCCAGCAGCACAGGGGACGTCGCCTATGGCTACACCTTC. It codes for CASSTGDVAYGYTF.

The chain is built from TRBV10-3 and TRBJ2-2; 11 bases map to TRBD2. Germline V gene lookup returns CDR1 ENHRY and CDR2 SYGVKD. CDR3 length equals 14 residues. Trimming removed 9 bases from V and 6 bases from J; junction bases left unmatched: 6. The CDR3 DNA reads as TGTGCCATTACTAGCGGGGGATCTGCCGGGGAGCTGTTTTTT. This encodes CAITSGGSAGELFF.

V usage is TRBV19 and J usage is TRBJ1-3; D is ambiguous. The germline V gene encodes CDR1 LNHDA and CDR2 SQIVND (reference sequence). V was pared by 11 bases and J by 0 bases, with 14 bases between. This CDR3 comprises 14 residues. In DNA, the CDR3 is TGTGCCTGCAGTACACCGATCTCTGGAAACACCATATATTTT. Its protein is CACSTPISGNTIYF.

This sequence joins TRBV2 and TRBJ2-7, with D perhaps matching TRBD2 (5 bases). CDR1 and CDR2 from the germline V gene are SNHLY and FYNNEI. Trimming left V 5 bases short and J 5 bases short, with 22 bases between. This CDR3 contains 16 residues. The DNA for the CDR3 is TGTGCCAGCAGTCCCCCGAGGACTGTCAAAGTCCACGAGCAGTACTTC. It is translated as CASSPPRTVKVHEQYF.

The chain employs TRBV4-2 and TRBJ2-7; D is uncertain. CDR1 is LGHNA, CDR2 YNFKEQ, per germline. Trimming left V 0 bases short and J 2 bases short, with 5 bases between. This CDR3 has 13 amino acids. In DNA, the CDR3 is TGTGCCAGCAGCCAAGACGGAACCTACGAGCAGTACTTC. Translated: CASSQDGTYEQYF.

This chain connects TRBV4-2 to TRBJ2-5; 7 bases fit TRBD2. The CDR3 contains 17 residues. The V gene's germline CDR1 is LGHNA and CDR2 YNFKEQ. V lost 1 base to trimming and J lost 4 bases; unmatched junction nucleotides: 12. CDR3 residues: CASSQAGDSSGGETQYF. CDR3 in DNA: TGTGCCAGCAGCCAAGCCGGGGACTCCTCGGGGGGAGAGACCCAGTACTTC.

The table lists this clone with many counts. The gene calls are TRBV9 and TRBJ1-6, with D maybe TRBD1 (5 bases). The germline V gene has CDR1 SGDLS and CDR2 YYNGEE. Trimming removed 0 bases at V and 7 bases at J, with 11 bases between. This CDR3 is built from 15 residues. The CDR3 coding sequence is TGTGCCAGCAGCGTAGCATGGGGACTAAATTCACCCCTCCACTTT. This gives the protein CASSVAWGLNSPLHF.

This clone was seen once. The gene calls are TRBV4-3 and TRBJ2-3; TRBD2 agrees at 13 bases. This CDR3 is built from 15 residues. Germline V gene sequence: CDR1 LGHNA, CDR2 YSLEER. V was pared by 6 bases and J by 4 bases, with 4 bases of the junction left unmatched. CDR3 residues: CASRQTSGGSDTQYF. CDR3 DNA: TGCGCCAGCAGACAGACTAGCGGGGGGTCAGATACGCAGTATTTT.

This clone turned up a few times. The chain combines TRBV27 with TRBJ1-2; D unclear. The CDR3 totals 14 residues. The germline CDR1 and CDR2 sequences are MNHEY and SMNVEV (reference sequence). Trimming took off 2 bases at V and 5 bases at J, with 12 bases between the two ends. CDR3 protein: CASSLTPGSYGYTF. The CDR3 DNA follows: TGTGCCAGCAGTTTAACGCCGGGGAGTTATGGCTACACCTTC.